The sequence of this T cell receptor beta chain was determined in a study of T cells in Graves' hyperthyroidism and ophthalmopathy. Regarding the study as a whole: In simple terms, a model built on 13 V-J features told ophthalmopathy apart from stable hyperthyroidism. In validation, the model predicted ophthalmopathy. These predictions came a median approximately six months before onset.

Germline-derived CDR1 and CDR2 are LGHDT and YNNKEL (reference sequence). The length of the CDR3 is 15 residues. V was cut by 4 bases and J by 2 bases, with 14 bases left in between. Turning to this clonotype: Its matching antigen is unknown. This may be a read error: a much more frequent sequence differs by one nucleotide.

Researchers took RNA transcripts and amplified the TCR beta CDR3 regions from them. The primer set for the first-round RT-PCR of the TCR CDR3 was HTBI. One entry per CDR3 protein results from TCRdb running MiXCR on the multiplex PCR reads. The sample includes 400,000 to 600,000 distinct CDR3 sequences, about 15% seen only once; the top ten take 29%. The source of this sequence is a woman in her thirties with Graves' ophthalmopathy. The rearrangement links TRBV3-1 to TRBJ1-2; the D is unclear. Sequencing input: blood. The CDR3 nucleotides are TGTGCCAGCAGCCGCCAGGAGCGTTACAACTATGGCTACACCTTC. This gives the protein CASSRQERYNYGYTF. Based on the CDR3 plus reference TRBV3-1 and TRBJ1-2, the full variable domain is DTAVSQTPKYLVTQMGNDKSIKCEQNLGHDTMYWYKQDSKKFLKIMFSYNNKELIINETVPNRFSPKSPDKAHLNLHINSLELGDSAVYFCASSRQERYNYGYTFGSGTRLTVV.